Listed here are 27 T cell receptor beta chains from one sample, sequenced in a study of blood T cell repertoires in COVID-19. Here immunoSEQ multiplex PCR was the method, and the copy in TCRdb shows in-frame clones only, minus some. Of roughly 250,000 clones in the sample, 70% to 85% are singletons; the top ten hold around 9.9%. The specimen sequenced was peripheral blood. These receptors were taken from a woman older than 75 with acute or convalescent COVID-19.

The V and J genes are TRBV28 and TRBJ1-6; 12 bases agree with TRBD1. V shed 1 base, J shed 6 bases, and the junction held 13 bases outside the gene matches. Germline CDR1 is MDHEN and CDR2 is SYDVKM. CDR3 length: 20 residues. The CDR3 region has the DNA TGTGCCAGCAGTTTATCCCGGGCGGGGACAGGGGGCCCGGGTAATTCACCCCTCCACTTT. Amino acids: CASSLSRAGTGGPGNSPLHF.

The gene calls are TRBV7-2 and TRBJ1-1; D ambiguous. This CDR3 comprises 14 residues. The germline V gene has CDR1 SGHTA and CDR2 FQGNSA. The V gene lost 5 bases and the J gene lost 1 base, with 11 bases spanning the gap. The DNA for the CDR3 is TGTGCCAGCAGCCATACTCCAGGGAACACTGAAGCTTTCTTT. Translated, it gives CASSHTPGNTEAFF. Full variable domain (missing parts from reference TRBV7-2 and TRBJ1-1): GAGVSQSPSNKVTEKGKDVELRCDPISGHTALYWYRQSLGQGLEFLIYFQGNSAPDKSGLPSDRFSAERTGGSVSTLTIQRTQQEDSAVYLCASSHTPGNTEAFFGQGTRLTVV.

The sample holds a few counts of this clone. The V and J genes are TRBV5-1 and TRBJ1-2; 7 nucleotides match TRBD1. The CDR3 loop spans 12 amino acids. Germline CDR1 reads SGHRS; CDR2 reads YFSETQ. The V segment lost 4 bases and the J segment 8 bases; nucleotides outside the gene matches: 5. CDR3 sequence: CASSEGAYGYTF. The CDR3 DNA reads TGCGCCAGCAGCGAGGGGGCGTACGGCTACACCTTC.

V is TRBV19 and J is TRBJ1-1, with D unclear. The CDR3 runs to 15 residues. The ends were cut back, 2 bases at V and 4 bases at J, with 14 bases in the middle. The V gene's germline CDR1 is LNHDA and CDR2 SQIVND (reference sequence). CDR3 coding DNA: TGTGCCAGTAGTATATGGAGCGGAGGGAGCACTGAAGCTTTCTTT. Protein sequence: CASSIWSGGSTEAFF.

The CDR3 region is CASSGRDEQYF. The CDR3 region has the DNA TGTGCCAGCAGTGGGCGGGACGAGCAGTACTTC. This chain uses TRBV25-1 with TRBJ2-7, with D perhaps TRBD2 (5 bases). V was shortened by 4 bases and J by 5 bases, with 6 bases between the two germline ends. CDR1 is MGHDK and CDR2 is SYGVNS in the germline V gene. The CDR3 runs to 11 residues.

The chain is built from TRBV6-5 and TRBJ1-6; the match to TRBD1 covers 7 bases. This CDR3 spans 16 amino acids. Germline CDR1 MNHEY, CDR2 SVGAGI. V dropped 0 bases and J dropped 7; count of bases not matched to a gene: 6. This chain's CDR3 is CASSYSRGYRNSPLHF. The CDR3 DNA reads TGTGCCAGCAGTTACTCCAGGGGGTATAGGAATTCACCCCTCCACTTT.

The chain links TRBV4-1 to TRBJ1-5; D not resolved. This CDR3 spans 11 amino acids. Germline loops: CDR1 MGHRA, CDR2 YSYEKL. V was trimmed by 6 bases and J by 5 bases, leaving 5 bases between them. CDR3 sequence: CASRAYQPQHF. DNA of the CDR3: TGCGCCAGCAGGGCCTATCAGCCCCAGCATTTT.

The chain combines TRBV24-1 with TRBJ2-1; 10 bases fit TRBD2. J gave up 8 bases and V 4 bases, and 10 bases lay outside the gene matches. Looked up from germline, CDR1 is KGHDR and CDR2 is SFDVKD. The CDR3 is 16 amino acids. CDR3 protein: CATSDWSGGARHEQFF. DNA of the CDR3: TGTGCCACCAGTGACTGGAGCGGGGGGGCCAGGCATGAGCAGTTCTTC.

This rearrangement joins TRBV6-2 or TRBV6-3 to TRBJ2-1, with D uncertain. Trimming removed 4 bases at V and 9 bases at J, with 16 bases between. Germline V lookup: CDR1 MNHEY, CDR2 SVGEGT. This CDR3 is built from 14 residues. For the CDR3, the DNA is TGTGCCAGCAGTTTCCTGCCCGTATCCGGTGAGCAGTTCTTC. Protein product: CASSFLPVSGEQFF.

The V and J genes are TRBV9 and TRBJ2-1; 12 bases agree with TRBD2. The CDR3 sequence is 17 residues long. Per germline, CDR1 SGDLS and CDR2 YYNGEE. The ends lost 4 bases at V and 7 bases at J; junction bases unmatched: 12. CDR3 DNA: TGTGCCAGCAGCCCTCTAGCGGGGGGGCACCAGACTAATGAGCAGTTCTTC. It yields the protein CASSPLAGGHQTNEQFF.

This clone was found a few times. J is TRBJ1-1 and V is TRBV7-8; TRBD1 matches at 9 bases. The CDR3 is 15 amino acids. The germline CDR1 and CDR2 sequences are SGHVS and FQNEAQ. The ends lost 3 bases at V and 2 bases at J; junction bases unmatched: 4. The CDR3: CASSLTTGGNTEAFF. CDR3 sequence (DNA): TGTGCCAGCAGCTTGACGACAGGGGGTAACACTGAAGCTTTCTTT.

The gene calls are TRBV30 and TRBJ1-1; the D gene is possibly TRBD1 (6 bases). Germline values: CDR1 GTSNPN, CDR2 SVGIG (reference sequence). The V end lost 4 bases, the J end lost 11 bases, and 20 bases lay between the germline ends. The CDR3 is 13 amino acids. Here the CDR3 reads CAWTSPGGGEAFF. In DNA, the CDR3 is TGTGCCTGGACCTCCCCGGGGGGGGGCGAGGCTTTCTTT.

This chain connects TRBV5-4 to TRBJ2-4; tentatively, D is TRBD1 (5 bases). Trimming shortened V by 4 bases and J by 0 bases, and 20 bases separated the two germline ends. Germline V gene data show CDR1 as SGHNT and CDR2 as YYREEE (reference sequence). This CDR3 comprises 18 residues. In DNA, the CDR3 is TGTGCCAGCAGCCAAGGGATCGCCAGGGCCCCAGCCAAAAACATTCAGTACTTC. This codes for CASSQGIARAPAKNIQYF.

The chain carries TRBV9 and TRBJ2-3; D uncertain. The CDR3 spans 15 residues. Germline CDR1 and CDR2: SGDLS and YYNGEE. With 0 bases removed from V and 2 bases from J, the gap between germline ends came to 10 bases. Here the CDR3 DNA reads TGTGCCAGCAGCGTAGCGGGTATTCACACAGATACGCAGTATTTT. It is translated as CASSVAGIHTDTQYF.

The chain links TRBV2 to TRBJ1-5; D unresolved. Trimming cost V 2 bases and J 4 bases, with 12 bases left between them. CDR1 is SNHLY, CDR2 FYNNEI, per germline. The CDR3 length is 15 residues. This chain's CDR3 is CASSETTSGNQPQHF. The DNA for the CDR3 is TGTGCCAGCAGTGAAACTACCTCGGGAAATCAGCCCCAGCATTTT.

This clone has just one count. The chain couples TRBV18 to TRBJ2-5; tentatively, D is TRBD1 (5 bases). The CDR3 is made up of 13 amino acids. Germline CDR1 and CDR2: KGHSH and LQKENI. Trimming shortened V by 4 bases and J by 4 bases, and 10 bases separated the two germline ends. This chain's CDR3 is CASSQGPGETQYF. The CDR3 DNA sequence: TGTGCCAGCTCACAGGGGCCCGGAGAGACCCAGTACTTC.

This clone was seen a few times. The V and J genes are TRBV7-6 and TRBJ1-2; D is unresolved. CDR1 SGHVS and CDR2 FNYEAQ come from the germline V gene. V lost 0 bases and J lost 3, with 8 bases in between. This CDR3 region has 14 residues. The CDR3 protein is CASSLASTDYGYTF. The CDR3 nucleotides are TGTGCCAGCAGCTTAGCCTCCACTGACTATGGCTACACCTTC.

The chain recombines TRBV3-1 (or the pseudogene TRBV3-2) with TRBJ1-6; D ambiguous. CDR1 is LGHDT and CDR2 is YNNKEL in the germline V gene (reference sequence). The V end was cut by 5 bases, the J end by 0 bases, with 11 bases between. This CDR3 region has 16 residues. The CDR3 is CASSSRGSSYNSPLHF. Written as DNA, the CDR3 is TGTGCCAGCAGCTCCCGGGGTAGCTCCTATAATTCACCCCTCCACTTT.

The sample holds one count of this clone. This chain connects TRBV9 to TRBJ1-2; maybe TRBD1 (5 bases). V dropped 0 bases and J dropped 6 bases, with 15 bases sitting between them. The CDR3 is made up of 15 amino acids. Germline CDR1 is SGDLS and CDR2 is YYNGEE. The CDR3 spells CASSVATGGFDGYTF. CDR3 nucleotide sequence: TGTGCCAGCAGCGTAGCTACGGGGGGTTTTGATGGCTACACCTTC.

CDR3 amino acids: CASSMQGGNYEQYF. As DNA, the CDR3 is TGCGCCAGCAGTATGCAGGGTGGAAACTACGAGCAGTACTTC. The chain has TRBV5-1 and TRBJ2-7; the D gene is possibly TRBD1 (5 bases). The germline gives CDR1 SGHRS, CDR2 YFSETQ. The CDR3 has 14 residues. V was pared by 5 bases and J by 3 bases, with 15 bases between.

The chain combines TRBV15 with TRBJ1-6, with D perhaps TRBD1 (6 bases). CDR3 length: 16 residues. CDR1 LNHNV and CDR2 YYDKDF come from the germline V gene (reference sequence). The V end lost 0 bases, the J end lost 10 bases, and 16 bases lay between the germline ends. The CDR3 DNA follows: TGTGCCACCAGCAGAGATAGGTTGAGGGGACAATCACCCCTCCACTTT. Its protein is CATSRDRLRGQSPLHF.

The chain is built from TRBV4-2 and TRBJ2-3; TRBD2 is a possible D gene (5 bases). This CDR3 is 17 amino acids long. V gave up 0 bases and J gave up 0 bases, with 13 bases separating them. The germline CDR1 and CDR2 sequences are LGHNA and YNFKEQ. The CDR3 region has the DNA TGTGCCAGCAGCCAAGAAGAGGGCAGGCTTAGCACAGATACGCAGTATTTT. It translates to CASSQEEGRLSTDTQYF.

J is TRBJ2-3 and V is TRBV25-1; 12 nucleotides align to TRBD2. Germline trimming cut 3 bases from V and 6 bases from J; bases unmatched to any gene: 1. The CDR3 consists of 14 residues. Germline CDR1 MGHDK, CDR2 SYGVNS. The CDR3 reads CASSETSGGDTQYF. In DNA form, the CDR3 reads TGTGCCAGCAGTGAGACTAGCGGGGGTGATACGCAGTATTTT.

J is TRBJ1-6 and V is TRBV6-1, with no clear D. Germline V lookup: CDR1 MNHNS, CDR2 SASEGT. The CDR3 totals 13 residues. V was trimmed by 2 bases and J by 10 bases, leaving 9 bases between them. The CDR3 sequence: CASSELISSPLHF. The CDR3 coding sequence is TGTGCCAGCAGTGAATTAATTAGCTCACCCCTCCACTTT.

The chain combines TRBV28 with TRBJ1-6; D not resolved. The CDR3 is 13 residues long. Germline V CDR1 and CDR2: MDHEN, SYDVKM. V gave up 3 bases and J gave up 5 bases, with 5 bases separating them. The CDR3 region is CASSFRHNSPLHF. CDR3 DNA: TGTGCCAGCAGTTTCCGTCATAATTCACCCCTCCACTTT.

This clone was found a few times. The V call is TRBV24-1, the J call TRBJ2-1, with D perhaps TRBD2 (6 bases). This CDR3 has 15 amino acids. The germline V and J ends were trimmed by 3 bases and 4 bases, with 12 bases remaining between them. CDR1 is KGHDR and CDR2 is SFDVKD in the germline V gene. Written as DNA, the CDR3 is TGTGCCACCAGTGATCCCAGCGGGTCTTACAATGAGCAGTTCTTC. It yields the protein CATSDPSGSYNEQFF.

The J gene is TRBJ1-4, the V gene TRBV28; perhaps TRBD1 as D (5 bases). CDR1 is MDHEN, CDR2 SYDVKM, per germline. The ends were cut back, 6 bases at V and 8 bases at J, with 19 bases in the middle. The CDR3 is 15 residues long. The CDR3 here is CASRNGGIIIEKLFF. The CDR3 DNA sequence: TGTGCCAGCAGGAACGGGGGAATCATCATCGAAAAACTGTTTTTT.